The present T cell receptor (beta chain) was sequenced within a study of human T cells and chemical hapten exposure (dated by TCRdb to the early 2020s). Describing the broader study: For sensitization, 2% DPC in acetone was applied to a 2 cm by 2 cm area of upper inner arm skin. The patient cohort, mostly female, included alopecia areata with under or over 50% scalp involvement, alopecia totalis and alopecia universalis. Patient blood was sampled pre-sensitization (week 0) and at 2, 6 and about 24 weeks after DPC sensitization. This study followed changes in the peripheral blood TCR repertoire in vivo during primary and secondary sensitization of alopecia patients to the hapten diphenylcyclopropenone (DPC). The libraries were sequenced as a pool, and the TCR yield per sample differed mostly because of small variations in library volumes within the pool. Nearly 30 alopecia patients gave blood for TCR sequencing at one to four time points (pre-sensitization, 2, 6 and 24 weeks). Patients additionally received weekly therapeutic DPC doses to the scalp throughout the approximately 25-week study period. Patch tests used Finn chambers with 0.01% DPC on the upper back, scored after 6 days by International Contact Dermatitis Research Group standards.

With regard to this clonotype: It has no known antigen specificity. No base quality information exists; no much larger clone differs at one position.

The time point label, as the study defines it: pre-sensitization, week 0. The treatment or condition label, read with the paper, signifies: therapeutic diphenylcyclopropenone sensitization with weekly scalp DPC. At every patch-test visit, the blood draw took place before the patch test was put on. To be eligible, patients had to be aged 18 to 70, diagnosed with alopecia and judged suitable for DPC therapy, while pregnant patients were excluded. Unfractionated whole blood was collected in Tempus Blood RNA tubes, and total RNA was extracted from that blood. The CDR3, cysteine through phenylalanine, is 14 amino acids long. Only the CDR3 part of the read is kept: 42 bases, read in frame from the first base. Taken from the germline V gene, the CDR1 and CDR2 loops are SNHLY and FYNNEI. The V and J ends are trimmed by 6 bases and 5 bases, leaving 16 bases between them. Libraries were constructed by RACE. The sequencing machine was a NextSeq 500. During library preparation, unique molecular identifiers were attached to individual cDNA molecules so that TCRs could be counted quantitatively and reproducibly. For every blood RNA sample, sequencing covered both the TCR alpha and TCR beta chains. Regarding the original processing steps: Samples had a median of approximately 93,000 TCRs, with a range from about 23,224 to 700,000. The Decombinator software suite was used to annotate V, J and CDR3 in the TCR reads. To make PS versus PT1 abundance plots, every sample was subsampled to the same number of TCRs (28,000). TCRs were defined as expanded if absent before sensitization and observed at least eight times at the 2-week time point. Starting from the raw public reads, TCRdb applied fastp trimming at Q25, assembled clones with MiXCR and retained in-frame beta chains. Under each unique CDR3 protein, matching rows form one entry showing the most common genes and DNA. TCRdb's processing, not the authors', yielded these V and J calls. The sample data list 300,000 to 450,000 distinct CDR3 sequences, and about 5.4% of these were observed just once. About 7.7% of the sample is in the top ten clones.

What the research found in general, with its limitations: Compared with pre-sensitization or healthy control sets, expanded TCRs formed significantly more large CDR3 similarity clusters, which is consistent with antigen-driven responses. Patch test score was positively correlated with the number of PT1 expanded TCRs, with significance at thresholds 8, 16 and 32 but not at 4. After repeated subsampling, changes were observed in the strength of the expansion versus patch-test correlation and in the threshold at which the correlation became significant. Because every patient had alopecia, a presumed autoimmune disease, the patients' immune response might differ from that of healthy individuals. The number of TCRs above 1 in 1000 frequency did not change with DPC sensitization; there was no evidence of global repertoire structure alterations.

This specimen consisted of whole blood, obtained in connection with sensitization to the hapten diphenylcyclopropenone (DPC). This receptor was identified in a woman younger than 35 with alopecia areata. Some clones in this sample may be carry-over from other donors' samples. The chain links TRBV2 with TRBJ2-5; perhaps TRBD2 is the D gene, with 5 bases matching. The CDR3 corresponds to CASRDYSPNETQYF. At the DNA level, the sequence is TGTGCCAGCAGAGACTACAGCCCCAATGAGACCCAGTACTTC.